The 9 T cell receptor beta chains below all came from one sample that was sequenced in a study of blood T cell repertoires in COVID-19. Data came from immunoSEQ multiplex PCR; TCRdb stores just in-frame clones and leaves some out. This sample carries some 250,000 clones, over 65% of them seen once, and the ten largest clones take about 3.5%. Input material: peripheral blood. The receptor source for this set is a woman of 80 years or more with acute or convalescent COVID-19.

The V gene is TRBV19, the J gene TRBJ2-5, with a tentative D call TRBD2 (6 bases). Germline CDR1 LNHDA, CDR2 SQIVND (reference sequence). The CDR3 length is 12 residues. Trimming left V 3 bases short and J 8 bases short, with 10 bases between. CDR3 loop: CASSMRGGTQYF. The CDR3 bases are TGTGCCAGTAGTATGCGGGGTGGAACCCAGTACTTC.

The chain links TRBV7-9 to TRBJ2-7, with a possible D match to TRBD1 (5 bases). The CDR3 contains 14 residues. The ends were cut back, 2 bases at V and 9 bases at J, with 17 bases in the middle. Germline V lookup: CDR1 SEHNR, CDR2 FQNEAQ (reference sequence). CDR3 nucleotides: TGTGCCAGCAGCTTATGGGGCGCGAATACGAGGCAGTACTTC. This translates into CASSLWGANTRQYF. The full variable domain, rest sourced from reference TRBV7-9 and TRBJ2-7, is DTGVSQNPRHKITKRGQNVTFRCDPISEHNRLYWYRQTLGQGPEFLTYFQNEAQLEKSRLLSDRFSAERPKGSFSTLEIQRTEQGDSAMYLCASSLWGANTRQYFGPGTRLTVT.

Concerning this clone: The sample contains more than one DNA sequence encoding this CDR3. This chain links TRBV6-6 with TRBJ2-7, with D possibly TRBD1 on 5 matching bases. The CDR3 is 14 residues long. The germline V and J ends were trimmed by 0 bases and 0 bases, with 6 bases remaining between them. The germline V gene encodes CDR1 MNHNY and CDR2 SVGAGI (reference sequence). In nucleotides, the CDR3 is TGTGCCAGCAGTTACTCGCAGGGCTCCTACGAGCAGTACTTC. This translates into CASSYSQGSYEQYF.

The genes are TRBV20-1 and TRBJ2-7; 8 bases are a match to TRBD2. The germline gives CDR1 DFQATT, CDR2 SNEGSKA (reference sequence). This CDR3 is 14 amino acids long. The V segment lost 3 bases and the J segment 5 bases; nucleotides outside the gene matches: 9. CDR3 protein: CSASREGDLDEQYF. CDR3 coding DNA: TGCAGTGCTAGTCGGGAGGGCGACCTGGACGAGCAGTACTTC.

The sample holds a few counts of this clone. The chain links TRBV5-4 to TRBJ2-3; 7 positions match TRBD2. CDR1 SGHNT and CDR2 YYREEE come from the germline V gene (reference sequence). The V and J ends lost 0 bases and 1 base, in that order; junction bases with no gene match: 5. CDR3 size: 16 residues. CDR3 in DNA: TGTGCCAGCAGCTTGGCCCGGCTAGCGGGCACAGATACGCAGTATTTT. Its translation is CASSLARLAGTDTQYF.

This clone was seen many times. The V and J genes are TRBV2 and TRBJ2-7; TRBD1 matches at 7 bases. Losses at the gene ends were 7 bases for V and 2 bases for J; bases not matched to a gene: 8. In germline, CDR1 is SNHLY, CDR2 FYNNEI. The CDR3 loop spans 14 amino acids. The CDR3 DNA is TGTGCCAGCACCGGGACAGTTACAACCTACGAGCAGTACTTC. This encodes CASTGTVTTYEQYF. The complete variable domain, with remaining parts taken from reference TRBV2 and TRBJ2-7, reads EPEVTQTPSHQVTQMGQEVILRCVPISNHLYFYWYRQILGQKVEFLVSFYNNEISEKSEIFDDQFSVERPDGSNFTLKIRSTKLEDSAMYFCASTGTVTTYEQYFGPGTRLTVT.

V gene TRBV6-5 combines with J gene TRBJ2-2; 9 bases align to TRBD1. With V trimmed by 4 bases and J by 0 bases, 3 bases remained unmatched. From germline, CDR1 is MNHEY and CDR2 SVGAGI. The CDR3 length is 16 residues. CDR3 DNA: TGTGCCAGCAGTTCACAGGGGGCGGCGAACACCGGGGAGCTGTTTTTT. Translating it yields CASSSQGAANTGELFF.

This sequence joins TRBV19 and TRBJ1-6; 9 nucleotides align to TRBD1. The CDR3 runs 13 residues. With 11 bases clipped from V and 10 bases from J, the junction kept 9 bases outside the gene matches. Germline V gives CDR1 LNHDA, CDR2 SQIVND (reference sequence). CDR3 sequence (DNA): TGTGCCGCCGGGACAGGGTTGCGGTCACCCCTCCACTTT. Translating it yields CAAGTGLRSPLHF.

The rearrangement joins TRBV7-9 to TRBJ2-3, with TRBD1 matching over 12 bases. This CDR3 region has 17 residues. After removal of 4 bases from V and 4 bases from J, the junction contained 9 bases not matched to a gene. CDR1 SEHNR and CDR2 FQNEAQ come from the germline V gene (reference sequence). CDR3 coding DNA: TGTGCCAGCAGCTCAACCGCCGGGACAGGGGGCTCAGATACGCAGTATTTT. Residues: CASSSTAGTGGSDTQYF. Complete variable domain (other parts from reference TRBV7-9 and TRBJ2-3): DTGVSQNPRHKITKRGQNVTFRCDPISEHNRLYWYRQTLGQGPEFLTYFQNEAQLEKSRLLSDRFSAERPKGSFSTLEIQRTEQGDSAMYLCASSSTAGTGGSDTQYFGPGTRLTVL.